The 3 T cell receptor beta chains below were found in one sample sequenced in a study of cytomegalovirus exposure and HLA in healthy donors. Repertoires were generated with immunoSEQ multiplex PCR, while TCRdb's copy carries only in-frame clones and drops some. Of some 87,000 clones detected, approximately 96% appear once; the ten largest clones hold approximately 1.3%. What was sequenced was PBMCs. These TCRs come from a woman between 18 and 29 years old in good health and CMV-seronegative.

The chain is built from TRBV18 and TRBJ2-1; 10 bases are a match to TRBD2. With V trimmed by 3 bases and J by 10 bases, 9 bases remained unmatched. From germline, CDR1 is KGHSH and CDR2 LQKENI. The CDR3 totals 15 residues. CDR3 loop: CASSPAGLAGVEQFF. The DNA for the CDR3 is TGTGCCAGCTCACCGGCGGGGCTAGCGGGAGTAGAGCAGTTCTTC.

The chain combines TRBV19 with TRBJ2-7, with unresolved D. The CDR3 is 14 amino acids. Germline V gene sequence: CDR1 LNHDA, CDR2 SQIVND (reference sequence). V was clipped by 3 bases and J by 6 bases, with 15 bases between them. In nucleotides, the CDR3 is TGTGCCAGTAGTATGATGTTAGATTCGCTCGAGCAGTACTTC. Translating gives CASSMMLDSLEQYF.

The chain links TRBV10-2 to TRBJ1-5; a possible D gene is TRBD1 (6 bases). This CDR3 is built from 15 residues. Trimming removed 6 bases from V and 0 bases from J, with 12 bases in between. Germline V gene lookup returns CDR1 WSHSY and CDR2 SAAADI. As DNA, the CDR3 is TGCGCCAGCAGCGACAGGATAACTAGCAATCAGCCCCAGCATTTT. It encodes CASSDRITSNQPQHF.